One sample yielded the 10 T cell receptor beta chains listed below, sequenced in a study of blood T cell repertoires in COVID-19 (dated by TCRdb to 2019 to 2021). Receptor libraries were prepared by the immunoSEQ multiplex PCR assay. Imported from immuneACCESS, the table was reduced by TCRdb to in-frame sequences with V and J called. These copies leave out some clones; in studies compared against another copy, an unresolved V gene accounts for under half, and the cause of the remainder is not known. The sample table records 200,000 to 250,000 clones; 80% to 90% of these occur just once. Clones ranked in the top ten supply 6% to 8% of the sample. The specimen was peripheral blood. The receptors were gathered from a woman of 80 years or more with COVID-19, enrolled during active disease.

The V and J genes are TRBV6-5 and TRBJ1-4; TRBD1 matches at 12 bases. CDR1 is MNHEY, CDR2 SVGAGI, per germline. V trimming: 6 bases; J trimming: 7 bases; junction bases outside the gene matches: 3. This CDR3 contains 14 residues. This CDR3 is CASRPGQGAEKLFF. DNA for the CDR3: TGTGCCAGCAGACCGGGACAGGGGGCTGAAAAACTGTTTTTT.

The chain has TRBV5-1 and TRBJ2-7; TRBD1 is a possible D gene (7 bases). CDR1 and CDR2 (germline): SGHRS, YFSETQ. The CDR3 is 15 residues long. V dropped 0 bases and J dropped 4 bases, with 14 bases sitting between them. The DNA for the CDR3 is TGCGCCAGCAGCTTGGCCAGGGGGGTAAATTACGAGCAGTACTTC. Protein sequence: CASSLARGVNYEQYF.

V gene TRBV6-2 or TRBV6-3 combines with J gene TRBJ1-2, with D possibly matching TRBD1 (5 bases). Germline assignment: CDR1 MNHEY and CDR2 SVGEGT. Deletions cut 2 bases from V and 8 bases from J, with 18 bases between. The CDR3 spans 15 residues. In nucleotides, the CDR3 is TGTGCCAGCAGTTACGATAGGAAAGGGGCGGAAGGCTACACCTTC. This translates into CASSYDRKGAEGYTF.

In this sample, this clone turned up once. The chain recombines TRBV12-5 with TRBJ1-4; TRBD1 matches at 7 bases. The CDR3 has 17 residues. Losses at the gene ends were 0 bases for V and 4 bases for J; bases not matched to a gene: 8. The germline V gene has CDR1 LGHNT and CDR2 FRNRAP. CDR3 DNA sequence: TGTGCTAGTGGTTTGGTCTCCGGGACAGCGGGTAATGAAAAACTGTTTTTT. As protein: CASGLVSGTAGNEKLFF.

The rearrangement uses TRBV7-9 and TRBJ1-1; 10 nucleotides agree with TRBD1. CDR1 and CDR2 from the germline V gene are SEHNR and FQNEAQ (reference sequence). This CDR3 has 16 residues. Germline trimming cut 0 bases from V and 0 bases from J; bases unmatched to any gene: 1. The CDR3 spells CASSLAGTGVNTEAFF. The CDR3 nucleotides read TGTGCCAGCAGCTTAGCCGGGACAGGGGTGAACACTGAAGCTTTCTTT.

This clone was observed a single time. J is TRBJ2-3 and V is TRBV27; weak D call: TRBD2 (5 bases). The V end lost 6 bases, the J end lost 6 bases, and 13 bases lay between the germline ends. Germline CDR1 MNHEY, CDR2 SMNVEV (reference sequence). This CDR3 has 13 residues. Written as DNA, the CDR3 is TGTGCCAGCAGCCGACATAGGGAGGATACGCAGTATTTT. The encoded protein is CASSRHREDTQYF.

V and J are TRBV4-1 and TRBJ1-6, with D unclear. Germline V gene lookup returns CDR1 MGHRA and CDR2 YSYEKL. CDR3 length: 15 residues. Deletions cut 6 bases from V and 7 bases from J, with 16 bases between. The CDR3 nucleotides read TGCGCCAGCAGTTCGCGGCCTGAGGGAAATTCACCCCTCCACTTT. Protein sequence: CASSSRPEGNSPLHF.

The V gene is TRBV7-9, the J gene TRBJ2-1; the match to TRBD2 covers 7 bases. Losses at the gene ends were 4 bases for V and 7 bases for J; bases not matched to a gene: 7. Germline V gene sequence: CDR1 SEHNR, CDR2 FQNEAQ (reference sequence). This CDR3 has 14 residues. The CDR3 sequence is CASSSQNGGNEQFF. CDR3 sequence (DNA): TGTGCCAGCAGCTCCCAGAACGGGGGGAATGAGCAGTTCTTC.

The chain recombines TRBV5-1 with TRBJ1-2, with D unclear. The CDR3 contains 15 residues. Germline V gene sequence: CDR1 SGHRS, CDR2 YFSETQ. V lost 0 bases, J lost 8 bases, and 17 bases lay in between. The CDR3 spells CASSLEGRGEDGYTF. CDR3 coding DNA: TGCGCCAGCAGCTTGGAGGGCCGGGGTGAGGACGGCTACACCTTC. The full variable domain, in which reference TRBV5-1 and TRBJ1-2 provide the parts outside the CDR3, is KAGVTQTPRYLIKTRGQQVTLSCSPISGHRSVSWYQQTPGQGLQFLFEYFSETQRNKGNFPGRFSGRQFSNSRSEMNVSTLELGDSALYLCASSLEGRGEDGYTFGSGTRLTVV.

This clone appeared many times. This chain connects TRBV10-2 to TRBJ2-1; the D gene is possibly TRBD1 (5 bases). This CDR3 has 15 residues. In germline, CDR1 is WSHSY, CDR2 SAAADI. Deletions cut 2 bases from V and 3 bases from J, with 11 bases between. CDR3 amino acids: CASSEGAASYNEQFF. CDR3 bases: TGCGCCAGCAGTGAGGGGGCGGCAAGCTACAATGAGCAGTTCTTC.